These T cell receptor beta chains were read from a single sample in a study of OX40 agonist ivuxolimab in advanced cancers. This table comes from immunoSEQ multiplex PCR, and its TCRdb copy is limited to in-frame clones, with some not included. Seen here are about 42,000 clones, 82% observed once, and the top ten hold roughly 24%. The source was CD4+ or CD8+ T cells sorted from blood, collected in a trial of the OX40 agonist ivuxolimab. Receptors originate from an adult with an advanced solid tumor such as melanoma, head and neck, liver or kidney cancer. Both conserved end residues are trimmed from each CDR3. The D gene is left open where the match is weak. Expanded clones get a size class; other rows say once, few or many, or leave the size out.

D	size	V	J	CDR3
TRBD1	NA	TRBV2	TRBJ1-6	ASSEWEGTGNSPLH
TRBD1	NA	TRBV18	TRBJ1-5	ASSRSTGSRSNQPQH
NA	NA	TRBV9	TRBJ2-3	ASSASSGGGSTDTQY
NA	once	TRBV27	TRBJ2-7	ASSLVGSRYEQY
TRBD1	NA	TRBV29-1	TRBJ1-2	SASIPSTGGYGYT
TRBD1	once	TRBV6-5	TRBJ2-7	ASSFSGTGGAEQY
NA	NA	TRBV27	TRBJ1-4	ASREGGLTNEKLF
NA	few	TRBV7-2	TRBJ2-7	ASSQFSWYEQY
NA	NA	TRBV13	TRBJ2-7	ASSLGPETGTYEQY
NA	NA	TRBV21-1	TRBJ2-7	ASSPLESKYYEQY
TRBD2	NA	TRBV7-6	TRBJ2-5	ASRAGPQETQY
TRBD2	NA	TRBV30	TRBJ2-7	AWVGGSGEQY
TRBD1	NA	TRBV7-9	TRBJ1-2	ASSFDKTGGYT
NA	NA	TRBV10-3	TRBJ2-7	AISAKGSGPYEQY
NA	once	TRBV2	NA	ASSPTGEGEQY